The entry below gives a single TCR beta chain sequence along with its context. As handled by the study authors: Counts of nucleated cells, estimated from reference gene primer amplification, were obtained. Assay used: immunoSEQ multiplex PCR; TCRdb lists only in-frame clones, some missing. V, J and clone size were drawn from that table, and D and trimming were deduced from the DNA. The table has 390,000 or so clones, 80% to 90% seen once; the top ten hold 8% to 13%. The data were taken from a study of blood T cell repertoires in COVID-19. Study-level information: Sites across the United States, Italy and Spain contributed samples from acute and convalescent COVID-19. In each case, the material was cDNA or gDNA derived from T cells, B-cell-depleted T cells, or PBMCs.

Seattle enrolled patients during active infection and tracked them longitudinally. CDR3 length equals 18 residues. Per the germline V gene, CDR1 is MDHEN and CDR2 is SYDVKM. V was cut by 4 bases and J by 0 bases, with 20 bases left in between. The receptor comes from a woman aged 25 to 39 with COVID-19, enrolled during active disease. The chain links TRBV28 to TRBJ2-3, with D hard to call. The sequencing input was peripheral blood. CDR3 sequence (DNA): TGTGCCAGCAGTTCCCCCGTGGGTAGCCTAACTAGCACAGATACGCAGTATTTT. The encoded protein is CASSSPVGSLTSTDTQYF.